A single sample is the source of the 28 T cell receptor beta chains below, sequenced in a study of blood T cell repertoires in COVID-19. TCRdb keeps only in-frame clones here, not all; method: immunoSEQ multiplex PCR. Among a few hundred thousand clones, approximately 82% were seen once, and the ten largest hold about 1.5%. The sequenced sample consisted of peripheral blood. Receptors were obtained from a woman aged 40 to 55 who had recovered from COVID-19.

CDR3 sequence reads: CASSQGGDGHNQPQHF. CDR3 bases: TGTGCCAGCAGCCAGGGAGGGGACGGACACAATCAGCCCCAGCATTTT. The gene calls are TRBV3-1 (or the pseudogene TRBV3-2) and TRBJ1-5, with D possibly TRBD1 on 5 matching bases. The V and J ends lost 3 bases and 3 bases respectively, with 15 bases between them. Germline-derived CDR1 and CDR2 are LGHDT and YNNKEL (reference sequence). The CDR3 consists of 16 residues.

This clone was seen a single time. J is TRBJ1-2 and V is TRBV12-3 or TRBV12-4, with a tentative D call TRBD1 (5 bases). Trimming took off 3 bases at V and 6 bases at J, with 11 bases between the two ends. The CDR3 spans 13 residues. The CDR3 nucleotides are TGTGCCAGCAGTTTCGGGGGTTTGGATGGCTACACCTTC. Its protein is CASSFGGLDGYTF.

In this sample, this clone turned up once. This chain joins TRBV11-3 and TRBJ2-1; 8 bases are a match to TRBD2. The germline V gene encodes CDR1 SGHNT and CDR2 YENEEA. Losses at the gene ends were 0 bases for V and 4 bases for J; bases not matched to a gene: 2. This CDR3 is 15 amino acids long. DNA for the CDR3: TGTGCCAGCAGCTTAGAAGCGGGGGTTTACAATGAGCAGTTCTTC. Its translation: CASSLEAGVYNEQFF. The full variable domain, rest sourced from reference TRBV11-3 and TRBJ2-1, is EAGVVQSPRYKIIEKKQPVAFWCNPISGHNTLYWYLQNLGQGPELLIRYENEEAVDDSQLPKDRFSAERLKGVDSTLKIQPAELGDSAVYLCASSLEAGVYNEQFFGPGTRLTVL.

The chain couples TRBV7-9 to TRBJ1-2; D ambiguous. V lost 5 bases and J 4 bases, leaving 14 bases between the germline ends. The germline CDR1 and CDR2 sequences are SEHNR and FQNEAQ (reference sequence). The CDR3 totals 14 residues. The CDR3 DNA reads as TGTGCCAGCAGCCCCCCCGATTCAGTCTATGGCTACACCTTC. This translates into CASSPPDSVYGYTF.

The chain combines TRBV3-1 (or the pseudogene TRBV3-2) with TRBJ1-1; no definite D call. The V gene lost 3 bases and the J gene lost 7 bases, with 12 bases spanning the gap. Germline-derived CDR1 and CDR2 are LGHDT and YNNKEL (reference sequence). The CDR3 extends over 13 amino acids. CDR3 sequence reads: CASSHSGSGEAFF. In DNA, the CDR3 is TGTGCCAGCAGCCACTCGGGGTCGGGTGAAGCTTTCTTT.

The chain employs TRBV7-8 and TRBJ2-3; no reliable D call. Germline CDR1 and CDR2: SGHVS and FQNEAQ. Trimming took 4 bases from V and 0 from J, leaving 5 bases between them. The CDR3 contains 13 residues. The CDR3, as DNA: TGTGCCAGCAGCTCCCCGAGCACAGATACGCAGTATTTT. Protein product: CASSSPSTDTQYF.

This clone came up a few times. J is TRBJ1-4 and V is TRBV14; TRBD1 agrees at 12 bases. The CDR3 length is 16 residues. J lost 5 bases, V lost 4 bases, and 5 bases had no gene match. CDR1 and CDR2 (germline): SGHDN, FVKESK. The CDR3 DNA follows: TGTGCCAGCAGCCGGGACAGGGGGCGTTTAAATGAAAAACTGTTTTTT. This sequence encodes CASSRDRGRLNEKLFF.

This rearrangement joins TRBV4-3 to TRBJ1-1; D is undetermined. Per germline, CDR1 LGHNA and CDR2 YSLEER. V gave up 1 base and J gave up 1 base, with 4 bases separating them. CDR3 length: 13 amino acids. CDR3 in amino acids: CASSQAQNTEAFF. As DNA, the CDR3 is TGCGCCAGCAGCCAAGCCCAGAACACTGAAGCTTTCTTT.

The J gene is TRBJ1-5, the V gene TRBV19; D perhaps matches TRBD1 (5 bases). V was cut by 7 bases and J by 16 bases, with 20 bases left in between. Germline V CDR1 and CDR2: LNHDA, SQIVND (reference sequence). The CDR3 extends over 12 amino acids. The CDR3 DNA is TGTGCCAGTACCCCCTCAGGGTGGGTTGTTCATTTT. Amino acids: CASTPSGWVVHF.

The chain uses TRBV3-1 (or the pseudogene TRBV3-2) and TRBJ1-2; D is undetermined. V dropped 2 bases and J dropped 4 bases, with 8 bases sitting between them. The germline V gene encodes CDR1 LGHDT and CDR2 YNNKEL (reference sequence). The CDR3 is made up of 13 amino acids. The CDR3 bases are TGTGCCAGCAGCCAATCCGACTTCTATGGCTACACCTTC. Translating gives CASSQSDFYGYTF.

The J gene is TRBJ1-1, the V gene TRBV14; no definite D call. V shed 1 base and J shed 2 bases, with 2 bases lying between them. CDR3 length equals 12 residues. The germline V gene has CDR1 SGHDN and CDR2 FVKESK. In nucleotides, the CDR3 is TGTGCCAGCAGCCAAGTAAACACTGAAGCTTTCTTT. Amino acids: CASSQVNTEAFF.

Points on this clone: Likely a read error: the CDR3 ends without its conserved phenylalanine or tryptophan. No DNA is shown, since the ends of the CDR3 on it are uncertain; the CDR3 is the one TCRdb lists. The chain links TRBV23-1 to TRBJ2-7; the D segment call TRBD1 is taken from the table without a DNA check. TRBV23-1 is identified as an open reading frame with a role that is uncertain. The CDR3 is 12 amino acids in total, end residues counted. The CDR3: CASSPREDRVVP.

As to this clone: Additional DNA sequences in this sample encode the identical CDR3. The chain is built from TRBV5-4 and TRBJ2-1, with 11 nucleotides matching TRBD2. The CDR3 totals 16 residues. In germline, CDR1 is SGHNT, CDR2 YYREEE (reference sequence). V lost 0 bases to trimming and J lost 4 bases; unmatched junction nucleotides: 3. This chain's CDR3 is CASSLGTSGGYNEQFF. Written as DNA, the CDR3 is TGTGCCAGCAGCTTGGGAACTAGCGGGGGATACAATGAGCAGTTCTTC.

The chain links TRBV11-3 to TRBJ2-7, with 10 bases lining up with TRBD1. CDR3 length equals 16 residues. Germline assignment: CDR1 SGHNT and CDR2 YENEEA. The J segment lost 2 bases and the V segment lost 3 bases, leaving 7 bases of the junction unmatched. CDR3 loop: CASSLGLGQGTYEQYF. Here the CDR3 DNA reads TGTGCCAGCAGCTTGGGTTTGGGACAGGGGACCTACGAGCAGTACTTC.

The DNA for the CDR3 is TGTGCCAGCAGCAGCGGGGCAGACTATGGCTACACCTTC. Translated: CASSSGADYGYTF. The chain employs TRBV5-8 and TRBJ1-2; D perhaps matches TRBD1 (5 bases). V was trimmed by 4 bases and J by 3 bases, leaving 10 bases between them. Germline lookup yields CDR1 SGHTS and CDR2 YDEGEE. The CDR3 length is 13 residues.

This clone was observed a few times. This sequence joins TRBV7-9 and TRBJ2-6; 8 nucleotides line up with TRBD1. Germline-derived CDR1 and CDR2 are SEHNR and FQNEAQ (reference sequence). With V trimmed by 6 bases and J by 2 bases, 15 bases remained unmatched. The CDR3 totals 19 residues. The CDR3 sequence is CASSLQETGVLTGANVLTF. In nucleotides, the CDR3 is TGTGCCAGCAGTCTCCAAGAGACAGGGGTCCTAACTGGGGCCAACGTCCTGACTTTC.

CDR3: CASTPFSSTDTQYF. In nucleotides, the CDR3 is TGTGCCAGCACTCCTTTTAGTAGCACAGATACGCAGTATTTT. J is TRBJ2-3 and V is TRBV5-5; unclear D gene. In germline, CDR1 is SGHKS, CDR2 YYEKEE (reference sequence). This CDR3 is 14 amino acids long. V was clipped by 6 bases and J by 0 bases, with 11 bases between them.

The CDR3 here is CASLAETGELFF. CDR3 nucleotides: TGTGCCAGTCTAGCGGAAACCGGGGAGCTGTTTTTT. V gene TRBV19 combines with J gene TRBJ2-2; 7 bases are a match to TRBD2. The germline V gene encodes CDR1 LNHDA and CDR2 SQIVND (reference sequence). The CDR3 sequence is 12 residues long. The V and J ends lost 8 bases and 5 bases, in that order; junction bases with no gene match: 2.

The chain recombines TRBV6-2 or TRBV6-3 with TRBJ2-7; D might be TRBD2 (6 bases). The CDR3 is made up of 15 amino acids. Trimming left V 10 bases short and J 5 bases short, with 24 bases between. CDR1 MNHEY and CDR2 SVGEGT come from the germline V gene. The CDR3 region is CATSNTGLRPNEQYF. CDR3 coding DNA: TGTGCCACCAGCAATACGGGACTGCGGCCCAACGAGCAGTACTTC.

This clone was detected a few times. This chain uses TRBV5-4 with TRBJ1-2, with 10 bases fitting TRBD1. This CDR3 has 17 residues. The ends lost 6 bases at V and 3 bases at J; junction bases unmatched: 14. Germline V lookup: CDR1 SGHNT, CDR2 YYREEE (reference sequence). The CDR3 reads CASTNHGTGVTDYGYTF. As DNA, the CDR3 is TGTGCCAGCACCAACCACGGGACAGGGGTAACGGACTATGGCTACACCTTC.

This chain connects TRBV5-4 to TRBJ2-3, with D maybe TRBD2 (6 bases). The CDR3 spans 14 residues. Germline CDR1 and CDR2: SGHNT and YYREEE (reference sequence). The ends were cut back, 0 bases at V and 3 bases at J, with 8 bases in the middle. CDR3 sequence reads: CASSLAGGTDTQYF. The CDR3 DNA reads as TGTGCCAGCAGCTTGGCCGGGGGTACAGATACGCAGTATTTT.

V usage is TRBV7-2 and J usage is TRBJ2-2, with D perhaps matching TRBD2 (6 bases). Between the trimmed V and J ends, which lost 5 bases and 1 base, there was a span of 8 bases. Germline V gene lookup returns CDR1 SGHTA and CDR2 FQGNSA. CDR3 length equals 14 residues. CDR3 residues: CASSTGVNTGELFF. The CDR3 nucleotides read TGTGCCAGCAGCACGGGAGTGAACACCGGGGAGCTGTTTTTT.

This clone was observed a few times. The chain links TRBV18 to TRBJ2-1; 8 bases align to TRBD1. After removal of 6 bases from V and 8 bases from J, the junction contained 15 bases not matched to a gene. The germline V gene encodes CDR1 KGHSH and CDR2 LQKENI. There are 16 residues in the CDR3. The CDR3 DNA reads as TGTGCCAGCTCTCGCGGATCAGGGGGCAGCTCGGATGAGCAGTTCTTC. It yields the protein CASSRGSGGSSDEQFF.

The chain uses TRBV11-2 and TRBJ1-1; tentatively, D is TRBD1 (6 bases). Trimming removed 5 bases from V and 11 bases from J, with 18 bases in between. This CDR3 contains 13 residues. Germline assignment: CDR1 SGHAT and CDR2 FQNNGV. CDR3 residues: CASSPQTGVPAFF. DNA of the CDR3: TGTGCCAGCAGCCCCCAGACAGGTGTTCCCGCTTTCTTT.

This chain uses TRBV7-9 with TRBJ1-1; TRBD1 is a possible D gene (5 bases). The germline V gene has CDR1 SEHNR and CDR2 FQNEAQ (reference sequence). The CDR3 consists of 16 residues. The V end lost 0 bases, the J end lost 5 bases, and 16 bases lay between the germline ends. In DNA form, the CDR3 reads TGTGCCAGCAGCTTAGCCACCGGGACGGCGGGGACTGAAGCTTTCTTT. Translated: CASSLATGTAGTEAFF. Based on the CDR3 plus reference TRBV7-9 and TRBJ1-1, the full variable domain is DTGVSQNPRHKITKRGQNVTFRCDPISEHNRLYWYRQTLGQGPEFLTYFQNEAQLEKSRLLSDRFSAERPKGSFSTLEIQRTEQGDSAMYLCASSLATGTAGTEAFFGQGTRLTVV.

The chain recombines TRBV5-1 with TRBJ2-3; 9 nucleotides align to TRBD1. Germline values: CDR1 SGHRS, CDR2 YFSETQ. V lost 7 bases, J lost 3 bases, and 3 bases stayed unmatched. The CDR3 contains 13 residues. In DNA form, the CDR3 reads TGCGCCAGCTTTGGGACAGGGACAGATACGCAGTATTTT. Its translation is CASFGTGTDTQYF.

Only one count was recorded for this clone. The chain carries TRBV7-2 and TRBJ2-5, with 9 bases matching TRBD2. The CDR3 totals 16 residues. Germline V gene lookup returns CDR1 SGHTA and CDR2 FQGNSA. J was trimmed by 2 bases and V by 5 bases; bases with no gene match: 9. The CDR3: CASSVGLARGQETQYF. The CDR3 DNA is TGTGCCAGCAGCGTCGGACTAGCGCGGGGGCAAGAGACCCAGTACTTC. Variable domain in full (rest from reference TRBV7-2 and TRBJ2-5): GAGVSQSPSNKVTEKGKDVELRCDPISGHTALYWYRQSLGQGLEFLIYFQGNSAPDKSGLPSDRFSAERTGGSVSTLTIQRTQQEDSAVYLCASSVGLARGQETQYFGPGTRLLVL.

The genes are TRBV6-1 and TRBJ1-5; D might be TRBD1 (6 bases). Germline assignment: CDR1 MNHNS and CDR2 SASEGT. The CDR3 has 13 amino acids. The V gene lost 3 bases and the J gene lost 16 bases, with 19 bases spanning the gap. In DNA, the CDR3 is TGTGCCAGCAGTGATGGGGGCACTGGGTACCCTCATTTT. It codes for CASSDGGTGYPHF.